The present TCR beta chain was sequenced within a study of T-cell reconstitution after alpha-beta-depleted transplantation in children. This clonotype turned up a few times. The TCRbeta library was prepared with unique molecular identifiers. One entry per CDR3 protein results from TCRdb running MiXCR on the PCR reads. The sample has over 300,000 distinct CDR3 sequences, approximately 10% seen once. The CDR3 consists of 12 residues. Trimming took off 6 bases at V and 2 bases at J, with 8 bases between the two ends. From germline, CDR1 is SEHNR and CDR2 FQNEAQ (reference sequence). The clonotype comes from a human donor who donated a stem cell graft to a child with acute lymphoblastic leukemia. The sequencing used PBMCs from the stem cell graft donor, collected from the stem cell graft. This chain joins TRBV7-9 and TRBJ2-7; no firm D call. CDR3 region: CASRGPTYEQYF. The CDR3 DNA reads as TGTGCCAGCAGAGGGCCCACCTACGAGCAGTACTTC.